This T cell receptor (beta chain) emerged from a study of blood T cell repertoires in COVID-19. The germline gives CDR1 MDHEN, CDR2 SYDVKM. V trimming: 5 bases; J trimming: 5 bases; junction bases outside the gene matches: 4. The CDR3 has 14 residues. Here immunoSEQ multiplex PCR was the method, and the copy in TCRdb shows in-frame clones only, minus some. The table shows 120,000 to 150,000 clones, with roughly 84% occurring only once. Sequencing used peripheral blood. The chain combines TRBV28 with TRBJ2-1; TRBD1 matches 9 bases. This TCR derives from a young man with COVID-19, enrolled during active disease. Here the CDR3 DNA reads TGTGCCAGCAGTCATGGACAGGGGAACAATGAGCAGTTCTTC. Its protein is CASSHGQGNNEQFF.